Listed here are 27 T cell receptor beta chains from one sample, sequenced in a study of T cell repertoires in cytomegalovirus infection. For these receptors, no antigen is known. TCRdb passed the reads through MiXCR, listing each CDR3 protein once. The sample includes around 570,000 distinct CDR3 sequences, about 39% of them seen just once. The material was cultured PBMCs, obtained from culture after CMV antigen stimulation. The origin of the receptors is a human donor in good health (CMV status not recorded). Some clones in this sample may be carry-over from other donors' samples.

CDR3 DNA sequence: TGTGCCAGCAGTGAACGCAGGGGTGAGCAGTTCTTC. Translated: CASSERRGEQFF. The chain couples TRBV6-1 to TRBJ2-1; D possibly corresponds to TRBD1 (6 bases). Trimming stripped 2 bases from V and 9 bases from J, with 8 bases between. Looked up from germline, CDR1 is MNHNS and CDR2 is SASEGT. The CDR3 is 12 residues long.

The V and J genes are TRBV2 and TRBJ2-6, with TRBD1 matching 7 bases. Germline V gene data show CDR1 as SNHLY and CDR2 as FYNNEI. The CDR3 has 14 amino acids. J was trimmed by 2 bases and V by 6 bases; bases with no gene match: 1. CDR3 residues: CASRGQAGANVLTF. The DNA of the CDR3 is TGTGCCAGCAGAGGACAGGCTGGGGCCAACGTCCTGACTTTC.

The chain carries TRBV11-3 and TRBJ2-2; 8 bases match TRBD1. Germline lookup yields CDR1 SGHNT and CDR2 YENEEA. The length of the CDR3 is 13 residues. V gave up 6 bases and J gave up 11 bases; unmatched junction bases: 8. CDR3 DNA sequence: TGTGCCAGCAGTCAGGGGGCGGCTCTAGAGCTGTTTTTT. Translating gives CASSQGAALELFF. The complete variable domain, with remaining parts taken from reference TRBV11-3 and TRBJ2-2, reads EAGVVQSPRYKIIEKKQPVAFWCNPISGHNTLYWYLQNLGQGPELLIRYENEEAVDDSQLPKDRFSAERLKGVDSTLKIQPAELGDSAVYLCASSQGAALELFFGEGSRLTVL.

The J gene is TRBJ2-7, the V gene TRBV6-6, with D tentatively TRBD1 (5 bases). Germline values: CDR1 MNHNY, CDR2 SVGAGI (reference sequence). Trimming removed 6 bases from V and 2 bases from J, with 11 bases in between. The CDR3 spans 13 residues. CDR3 protein: CASRATVTYEQYF. The CDR3 DNA reads TGTGCCAGCAGGGCGACAGTAACCTACGAGCAGTACTTC.

V usage is TRBV2 and J usage is TRBJ1-4; TRBD1 aligns across 9 bases. The CDR3 totals 14 residues. The V gene's germline CDR1 is SNHLY and CDR2 FYNNEI. Losses at the gene ends were 3 bases for V and 8 bases for J; bases not matched to a gene: 4. The CDR3 protein is CASSEGQGREKLFF. DNA for the CDR3: TGTGCCAGCAGTGAGGGACAGGGTCGCGAAAAACTGTTTTTT.

A few counts support this clonotype. This rearrangement joins TRBV27 to TRBJ1-1; D is unresolved. CDR3 size: 12 residues. V was cut by 8 bases and J by 5 bases, with 12 bases left in between. The germline gives CDR1 MNHEY, CDR2 SMNVEV (reference sequence). CDR3 bases: TGTGCCAGCGGTGGCGGGAGAACTGAAGCTTTCTTT. As protein: CASGGGRTEAFF.

This sequence joins TRBV2 and TRBJ1-2; D may be TRBD1 (6 bases). This CDR3 contains 11 residues. The germline V and J ends were trimmed by 10 bases and 9 bases, with 15 bases remaining between them. CDR1 and CDR2 from the germline V gene are SNHLY and FYNNEI. CDR3 amino acids: CANRGGQRYTF. In nucleotides, the CDR3 is TGTGCCAACCGGGGTGGACAGCGCTACACCTTC. The full variable domain, in which reference TRBV2 and TRBJ1-2 provide the parts outside the CDR3, is EPEVTQTPSHQVTQMGQEVILRCVPISNHLYFYWYRQILGQKVEFLVSFYNNEISEKSEIFDDQFSVERPDGSNFTLKIRSTKLEDSAMYFCANRGGQRYTFGSGTRLTVV.

This clonotype was picked up many times. The CDR3 nucleotides read TGCGCCAGCAGCCAGGACAGGGGCACGTACGAGCAGTACTTC. Its translation is CASSQDRGTYEQYF. This chain uses TRBV4-3 with TRBJ2-7; TRBD1 matches at 9 bases. The CDR3 sequence is 14 residues long. The V gene end was trimmed by 3 bases and the J gene end by 4 bases; junction bases not matched to a gene: 4. Germline-derived CDR1 and CDR2 are LGHNA and YSLEER.

This clonotype has just a few counts. This chain uses TRBV20-1 with TRBJ1-5; D perhaps matches TRBD1 (6 bases). This CDR3 comprises 12 residues. The germline V gene encodes CDR1 DFQATT and CDR2 SNEGSKA (reference sequence). V was shortened by 3 bases and J by 6 bases, with 9 bases between the two germline ends. The CDR3 DNA sequence: TGCAGTGCTAGGGAGGGGGTTCAGCCCCAGCATTTT. Translation: CSAREGVQPQHF.

This chain uses TRBV7-2 with TRBJ1-1, with D tentatively TRBD1 (6 bases). CDR1 SGHTA and CDR2 FQGNSA come from the germline V gene. The V and J ends lost 7 bases and 0 bases respectively, with 15 bases between them. The CDR3 length is 15 residues. This CDR3 is CASTQGGRMNTEAFF. The CDR3 coding sequence is TGTGCCAGCACCCAAGGGGGGAGGATGAACACTGAAGCTTTCTTT.

V is TRBV11-2 and J is TRBJ2-2; 9 nucleotides agree with TRBD2. Germline lookup yields CDR1 SGHAT and CDR2 FQNNGV. The trim removed 3 bases at V and 5 bases at J, leaving 1 base unmatched. The CDR3 loop spans 14 amino acids. CDR3 DNA sequence: TGTGCCAGCAGCTTTAGCGGGAGAACCGGGGAGCTGTTTTTT. Its protein is CASSFSGRTGELFF. Based on the CDR3 plus reference TRBV11-2 and TRBJ2-2, the full variable domain is EAGVAQSPRYKIIEKRQSVAFWCNPISGHATLYWYQQILGQGPKLLIQFQNNGVVDDSQLPKDRFSAERLKGVDSTLKIQPAKLEDSAVYLCASSFSGRTGELFFGEGSRLTVL.

This clonotype has just one count. V usage is TRBV6-5 and J usage is TRBJ2-5, with 9 bases aligning to TRBD1. CDR1 is MNHEY and CDR2 is SVGAGI in the germline V gene. V shed 6 bases, J shed 5 bases, and the junction held 13 bases outside the gene matches. The CDR3 length is 16 residues. The CDR3 here is CASSPYYRQGGETQYF. The CDR3 DNA reads as TGTGCCAGCAGCCCCTATTATCGACAGGGGGGTGAGACCCAGTACTTC.

The CDR3 protein is CAISESASKNIQYF. The DNA of the CDR3 is TGTGCCATCAGTGAGTCGGCTTCCAAAAACATTCAGTACTTC. V usage is TRBV10-3 and J usage is TRBJ2-4, with D uncertain. CDR3 size: 14 residues. The V and J ends lost 0 bases and 2 bases respectively, with 5 bases between them. Germline V gene sequence: CDR1 ENHRY, CDR2 SYGVKD.

As concerns this clonotype: One base away lies a much larger clone, so this may be a sequencing read error. The chain couples TRBV7-2 to TRBJ2-2, with D perhaps given as TRBD1 or TRBD2 (5 bases each). CDR3 length: 14 amino acids. V lost 3 bases and J 4 bases, leaving 9 bases between the germline ends. The germline gives CDR1 SGHTA, CDR2 FQGNSA. The CDR3 reads CASSLGRRTGELFF. In nucleotides, the CDR3 is TGTGCCAGCAGCTTGGGACGCCGCACCGGGGAGCTGTTTTTT.

This rearrangement joins TRBV10-3 to TRBJ2-1, with 7 bases lining up with TRBD2. Germline CDR1 reads ENHRY; CDR2 reads SYGVKD. The trim removed 11 bases at V and 10 bases at J, leaving 20 bases unmatched. The CDR3 is 15 amino acids. CDR3 nucleotides: TGTGCCGCGTGGGGGGGGGACCTTCTACAATCCGAGCAGTTCTTC. It encodes CAAWGGDLLQSEQFF.

The chain recombines TRBV7-4 with TRBJ2-2, with TRBD1 as a possible D gene (6 bases). The CDR3 consists of 16 residues. Germline assignment: CDR1 SGHVT and CDR2 SQSDAQ. V lost 4 bases to trimming and J lost 6 bases, with 18 bases between them. CDR3 sequence: CASSYSGTGTPGELFF. CDR3 in DNA: TGTGCCAGCAGCTATTCGGGGACGGGGACACCCGGGGAGCTGTTTTTT.

V gene TRBV19 combines with J gene TRBJ2-7; 9 nucleotides align to TRBD2. The CDR3 covers 11 residues. The germline V gene has CDR1 LNHDA and CDR2 SQIVND (reference sequence). J gave up 10 bases and V 10 bases, and 8 bases lay outside the gene matches. The CDR3 protein is CATIAGAEQYF. The DNA of the CDR3 is TGTGCCACTATAGCGGGAGCCGAACAGTACTTC.

This rearrangement joins TRBV7-9 to TRBJ2-7, with TRBD1 as a possible D gene (5 bases). In germline, CDR1 is SEHNR, CDR2 FQNEAQ (reference sequence). There are 15 residues in the CDR3. Between the trimmed V and J ends, which lost 3 bases and 0 bases, there was a span of 12 bases. The CDR3: CASSLDGGHSYEQYF. The CDR3 coding sequence is TGTGCCAGCAGCTTGGATGGCGGACACTCCTACGAGCAGTACTTC. Based on the CDR3 plus reference TRBV7-9 and TRBJ2-7, the full variable domain is DTGVSQNPRHKITKRGQNVTFRCDPISEHNRLYWYRQTLGQGPEFLTYFQNEAQLEKSRLLSDRFSAERPKGSFSTLEIQRTEQGDSAMYLCASSLDGGHSYEQYFGPGTRLTVT.

This clonotype was found a few times. The chain carries TRBV7-8 and TRBJ1-5; D not certain. CDR1 and CDR2 from the germline V gene are SGHVS and FQNEAQ. Trimming took off 1 base at V and 3 bases at J, with 13 bases between the two ends. The CDR3 consists of 16 residues. CDR3 in amino acids: CASSLERWALNQPQHF. The CDR3 nucleotides read TGTGCCAGCAGCTTAGAACGCTGGGCGCTCAATCAGCCCCAGCATTTT.

This clonotype was seen more than once but under ten times. This chain links TRBV7-8 with TRBJ2-3, with a possible D match to TRBD1 (5 bases). V dropped 1 base and J dropped 9 bases, with 8 bases sitting between them. This CDR3 is built from 12 residues. Germline V gene lookup returns CDR1 SGHVS and CDR2 FQNEAQ. CDR3 sequence: CASSLEGATQYF. The CDR3 DNA reads TGTGCCAGCAGCTTAGAAGGGGCGACGCAGTATTTT.

The genes are TRBV28 and TRBJ1-2; maybe TRBD1 (6 bases). CDR1 is MDHEN, CDR2 SYDVKM, per germline. V gave up 3 bases and J gave up 8 bases, with 19 bases separating them. The CDR3 length is 15 residues. Here the CDR3 reads CASSFVAGAISGYTF. The CDR3 region has the DNA TGTGCCAGCAGTTTCGTTGCAGGGGCGATTTCCGGCTACACCTTC.

The chain couples TRBV7-2 to TRBJ2-7; 7 bases fit TRBD2. There are 14 residues in the CDR3. CDR1 is SGHTA, CDR2 FQGNSA, per germline. V trimming: 4 bases; J trimming: 3 bases; junction bases outside the gene matches: 6. CDR3 loop: CASSSQRGFYEQYF. Written as DNA, the CDR3 is TGTGCCAGCAGCTCCCAGCGGGGTTTCTACGAGCAGTACTTC.

The chain links TRBV30 to TRBJ1-1; no reliable D call. The CDR3 runs to 13 residues. The germline V and J ends were trimmed by 8 bases and 8 bases, with 21 bases remaining between them. The germline CDR1 and CDR2 sequences are GTSNPN and SVGIG (reference sequence). The CDR3 region has the DNA TGTGCCCAGTCTCTCCCAAAACTGAGAGAAGCTTTCTTT. Translating gives CAQSLPKLREAFF. The full variable domain, in which reference TRBV30 and TRBJ1-1 provide the parts outside the CDR3, is SQTIHQWPATLVQPVGSPLSLECTVEGTSNPNLYWYRQAAGRGLQLLFYSVGIGQISSEVPQNLSASRPQDRQFILSSKKLLLSDSGFYLCAQSLPKLREAFFGQGTRLTVV.

A few counts support this clonotype. CDR3 protein: CASSMIGTGELFF. CDR3 nucleotide sequence: TGTGCCAGTAGTATGATCGGTACCGGGGAGCTGTTTTTT. The chain uses TRBV19 and TRBJ2-2; D gene uncertain. There are 13 residues in the CDR3. V lost 3 bases to trimming and J lost 5 bases, with 7 bases between them. The germline CDR1 and CDR2 sequences are LNHDA and SQIVND (reference sequence).

The genes are TRBV4-1 and TRBJ2-7, with 9 bases matching TRBD2. Germline V gives CDR1 MGHRA, CDR2 YSYEKL. V trimming: 0 bases; J trimming: 6 bases; junction bases outside the gene matches: 6. This CDR3 region has 15 residues. CDR3 in DNA: TGCGCCAGCAGCCAAGAGACTAGCGGTCCCCTCGAGCAGTACTTC. Amino acid sequence: CASSQETSGPLEQYF.

This clonotype appeared a few times. The V call is TRBV19, the J call TRBJ2-5; D is perhaps TRBD1 (6 bases). This CDR3 spans 16 amino acids. Germline V gene sequence: CDR1 LNHDA, CDR2 SQIVND (reference sequence). Trimming removed 2 bases at V and 5 bases at J, with 18 bases between. CDR3 nucleotide sequence: TGTGCCAGTAGTATATCCGGCCAGGGGATGGGGGAGACCCAGTACTTC. It codes for CASSISGQGMGETQYF.

The chain carries TRBV6-2 or TRBV6-3 and TRBJ2-7; D remains ambiguous. V was trimmed by 6 bases and J by 5 bases, leaving 14 bases between them. The CDR3 has 13 amino acids. CDR1 is MNHEY and CDR2 is SVGEGT in the germline V gene. In nucleotides, the CDR3 is TGTGCCAGCAGGGGAACCAACCGGAACGAGCAGTACTTC. Encoded protein: CASRGTNRNEQYF.